Below are 23 T cell receptor beta chains sequenced from a single sample in a study of shared clonotypes between healthy human individuals. Clones were sequenced by immunoSEQ multiplex PCR, and TCRdb holds only the in-frame ones, with some missing. The sample shows about 1.4 million clones, approximately 97% of them seen only once. Sequenced material: naive CD4+ T cells sorted from blood. Subset reported: CD45RA+ positively selected. These receptors originate from a man aged 25-45 years in good health.

This clone was detected once. The rearrangement links TRBV10-1 to TRBJ2-1; a possible D gene is TRBD2 (5 bases). Germline V lookup: CDR1 WNHNN, CDR2 SYGVQD (reference sequence). V was pared by 4 bases and J by 5 bases, with 9 bases between. This CDR3 is 13 amino acids long. The CDR3 DNA is TGCGCCAGCAGTGGTACCGGGGACAATGAGCAGTTCTTC. Translated, it gives CASSGTGDNEQFF.

As concerns this clone: Other DNA sequences within the sample encode an identical CDR3. J is TRBJ2-3 and V is TRBV29-1; D remains ambiguous. V was clipped by 2 bases and J by 4 bases, with 4 bases between them. Germline V gene data show CDR1 as SQVTM and CDR2 as ANQGSEA. This CDR3 is built from 11 residues. DNA for the CDR3: TGCAGCGTTGAAAGTGCAGATACGCAGTATTTT. Its protein product is CSVESADTQYF.

The rearrangement uses TRBV10-1 and TRBJ2-2; TRBD2 might be the D (5 bases). The V and J ends lost 3 bases and 1 base respectively, with 9 bases between them. The CDR3 loop spans 15 amino acids. Germline CDR1 WNHNN, CDR2 SYGVQD (reference sequence). The CDR3 nucleotides read TGCGCCAGCAGTGATCCCAGCGGGAACACCGGGGAGCTGTTTTTT. It translates to CASSDPSGNTGELFF.

CDR3 DNA sequence: TGTGCCAGCAGTACGCCGGGCCAAGGGATGGGCTACGAGCAGTACTTC. It encodes CASSTPGQGMGYEQYF. The V gene is TRBV28, the J gene TRBJ2-7, with D hard to call. The germline V gene has CDR1 MDHEN and CDR2 SYDVKM. V was pared by 5 bases and J by 3 bases, with 20 bases between. This CDR3 contains 16 residues.

This chain links TRBV9 with TRBJ2-7, with D possibly TRBD2 on 5 matching bases. V dropped 0 bases and J dropped 3 bases, with 19 bases sitting between them. This CDR3 comprises 17 residues. The germline V gene has CDR1 SGDLS and CDR2 YYNGEE. The CDR3 protein is CASSVGARASPHYEQYF. The CDR3 DNA sequence: TGTGCCAGCAGCGTAGGGGCAAGGGCTAGCCCCCACTACGAGCAGTACTTC.

J is TRBJ2-3 and V is TRBV7-9, with 7 bases aligning to TRBD2. The CDR3 has 15 residues. Germline CDR1 SEHNR, CDR2 FQNEAQ (reference sequence). Unmatched junction bases numbered 3, after V lost 0 bases and J lost 3 bases. DNA of the CDR3: TGTGCCAGCAGCTTAGCGGGAGGGGTAACAGATACGCAGTATTTT. This translates into CASSLAGGVTDTQYF.

This chain uses TRBV18 with TRBJ2-7; D is perhaps TRBD1 or TRBD2 (5 bases each). CDR1 and CDR2 from the germline V gene are KGHSH and LQKENI. Trimming removed 6 bases at V and 7 bases at J, with 25 bases between. The CDR3 runs 16 residues. CDR3 loop: CASSKIAGTVTGEQYF. The CDR3 DNA reads as TGTGCCAGCTCCAAAATCGCCGGGACCGTAACTGGAGAGCAGTACTTC.

The gene calls are TRBV10-3 and TRBJ2-3; D might be TRBD1 or TRBD2, each matching 5 bases. V lost 1 base to trimming and J lost 6 bases, with 14 bases between them. Looked up from germline, CDR1 is ENHRY and CDR2 is SYGVKD. This CDR3 contains 15 residues. The CDR3 sequence: CAISEWGTQRDTQYF. CDR3 in DNA: TGTGCCATCAGTGAGTGGGGCACTCAGCGGGATACGCAGTATTTT.

In DNA form, the CDR3 reads TGTGCCAGCTCACCACTTCCTATAAAGGGGTTTAGCACAGATACGCAGTATTTT. Protein product: CASSPLPIKGFSTDTQYF. This chain connects TRBV18 to TRBJ2-3, with D perhaps TRBD1 (5 bases). There are 18 residues in the CDR3. Trimming removed 1 base from V and 0 bases from J, with 17 bases in between. CDR1 KGHSH and CDR2 LQKENI come from the germline V gene.

The chain is built from TRBV2 and TRBJ2-3; the D call may be TRBD1 or TRBD2 (5 bases each). The V end lost 6 bases, the J end lost 0 bases, and 7 bases lay between the germline ends. Per the germline V gene, CDR1 is SNHLY and CDR2 is FYNNEI. The CDR3 has 13 amino acids. In nucleotides, the CDR3 is TGTGCCAGCAGGGGACCGAGCACAGATACGCAGTATTTT. This codes for CASRGPSTDTQYF.

J is TRBJ2-1 and V is TRBV5-6; D call uncertain. The CDR3 covers 12 residues. Trimming removed 6 bases from V and 4 bases from J, with 8 bases in between. Germline V gene data show CDR1 as SGHDT and CDR2 as YYEEEE. CDR3 DNA: TGTGCCAGCACCCAACAGTACAATGAGCAGTTCTTC. Its protein product is CASTQQYNEQFF.

The chain combines TRBV7-2 with TRBJ1-2, with 8 positions matching TRBD1. This CDR3 has 15 amino acids. Per the germline V gene, CDR1 is SGHTA and CDR2 is FQGNSA. The J segment lost 8 bases and the V segment lost 0 bases, leaving 8 bases of the junction unmatched. The CDR3 sequence: CASSLAPAGGVGYTF. CDR3 nucleotides: TGTGCCAGCAGCTTAGCCCCCGCAGGGGGCGTGGGCTACACCTTC.

This rearrangement joins TRBV4-1 to TRBJ1-2; 8 positions match TRBD1. Per germline, CDR1 MGHRA and CDR2 YSYEKL. The CDR3 sequence is 17 residues long. Unmatched junction bases numbered 10, after V lost 1 base and J lost 3 bases. CDR3 amino acids: CASSQGGRGHGDYGYTF. CDR3 DNA sequence: TGCGCCAGCAGCCAAGGAGGCAGGGGGCATGGGGACTATGGCTACACCTTC.

The chain combines TRBV11-2 with TRBJ2-3; D unclear. Germline V gene data show CDR1 as SGHAT and CDR2 as FQNNGV. This CDR3 region has 14 residues. V was pared by 2 bases and J by 2 bases, with 8 bases between. The CDR3 coding sequence is TGTGCCAGCAGCTTACGGCAGCCCACAGATACGCAGTATTTT. Protein sequence: CASSLRQPTDTQYF.

The V call is TRBV11-3, the J call TRBJ2-2; tentative D call: TRBD2 (5 bases). V dropped 0 bases and J dropped 0 bases, with 14 bases sitting between them. Germline V gene sequence: CDR1 SGHNT, CDR2 YENEEA. The CDR3 extends over 18 amino acids. The CDR3 loop is CASSLDIRGESNTGELFF. In nucleotides, the CDR3 is TGTGCCAGCAGCTTAGACATCCGTGGGGAGTCGAACACCGGGGAGCTGTTTTTT. The complete variable domain, with remaining parts taken from reference TRBV11-3 and TRBJ2-2, reads EAGVVQSPRYKIIEKKQPVAFWCNPISGHNTLYWYLQNLGQGPELLIRYENEEAVDDSQLPKDRFSAERLKGVDSTLKIQPAELGDSAVYLCASSLDIRGESNTGELFFGEGSRLTVL.

The chain combines TRBV11-2 with TRBJ1-4; D is ambiguous. Germline-derived CDR1 and CDR2 are SGHAT and FQNNGV. The CDR3 spans 13 residues. Trimming pared 2 bases from V and 8 bases from J, leaving 9 bases between. CDR3 nucleotides: TGTGCCAGCAGCTTAAGGGCAGAGGAAAAACTGTTTTTT. This encodes CASSLRAEEKLFF.

The V call is TRBV5-8, the J call TRBJ1-3; 7 nucleotides match TRBD1. Germline-derived CDR1 and CDR2 are SGHTS and YDEGEE. This CDR3 has 15 amino acids. V was clipped by 4 bases and J by 3 bases; unmatched bases: 7. CDR3 loop: CASSVDRMLGNTIYF. The DNA of the CDR3 is TGTGCCAGCAGCGTGGACAGGATGCTTGGAAACACCATATATTTT.

The V and J genes are TRBV9 and TRBJ2-5; D might be TRBD1 (5 bases). Per germline, CDR1 SGDLS and CDR2 YYNGEE. The CDR3 has 13 residues. V was cut by 4 bases and J by 5 bases, with 12 bases left in between. Here the CDR3 reads CASSSGIRETQYF. The CDR3 DNA reads as TGTGCCAGCAGCTCAGGGATTAGGGAGACCCAGTACTTC.

The chain employs TRBV5-5 and TRBJ2-5, with D uncertain. Germline values: CDR1 SGHKS, CDR2 YYEKEE (reference sequence). The CDR3 covers 11 residues. The germline V and J ends were trimmed by 3 bases and 2 bases, with 2 bases remaining between them. CDR3 bases: TGTGCCAGCAGCTCGCAAGAGACCCAGTACTTC. Translation gives CASSSQETQYF.

Regarding this clone: The same CDR3 can be traced to other DNA sequences in this sample. J is TRBJ2-3 and V is TRBV28, with no clear D. This CDR3 comprises 13 residues. The V gene lost 1 base and the J gene lost 6 bases, with 8 bases spanning the gap. Germline V gene data show CDR1 as MDHEN and CDR2 as SYDVKM. CDR3 in amino acids: CASSLSSPDTQYF. The CDR3 bases are TGTGCCAGCAGTTTATCCAGCCCCGATACGCAGTATTTT.

V usage is TRBV5-6 and J usage is TRBJ1-5; TRBD1 aligns across 8 bases. V lost 0 bases and J lost 3; bases outside the gene matches: 8. Germline-derived CDR1 and CDR2 are SGHDT and YYEEEE. The CDR3 has 17 amino acids. CDR3 sequence reads: CASSLEGQATYNQPQHF. In DNA form, the CDR3 reads TGTGCCAGCAGCTTGGAGGGACAGGCGACCTACAATCAGCCCCAGCATTTT.

This chain connects TRBV30 to TRBJ2-1; D uncertain. CDR3 size: 11 residues. V dropped 2 bases and J dropped 9 bases, with 8 bases sitting between them. The germline gives CDR1 GTSNPN, CDR2 SVGIG (reference sequence). The CDR3 DNA follows: TGTGCCTGGAGTATCATCGGTGAGCAGTTCTTC. Protein: CAWSIIGEQFF.

This chain uses TRBV2 with TRBJ1-1, with D tentatively TRBD1 (6 bases). The V end was cut by 9 bases, the J end by 1 base, with 9 bases between. The CDR3 consists of 12 residues. CDR1 is SNHLY and CDR2 is FYNNEI in the germline V gene. The CDR3 is CARGGANTEAFF. The CDR3 DNA reads TGTGCCAGGGGGGGGGCGAACACTGAAGCTTTCTTT.